The source of this T cell receptor (beta chain) is a study of shared clonotypes between healthy human individuals. Study in general: The people who gave samples were a couple of women and a few men aged 18 to 49.

A remark on this clone: Its target is not known.

Germline CDR1 reads MDHEN; CDR2 reads SYDVKM. V trimming: 2 bases; J trimming: 8 bases; junction bases outside the gene matches: 6. The CDR3 runs 15 residues. The unsorted PBMC replicate PCRs were performed with about 290 ng DNA, 32,000 or so T cell genomes. Measured with immunoSEQ multiplex PCR; TCRdb has only the in-frame clones, and not every one. Here the sample spans about 470,000 clones, 70% to 80% being singletons. Nashville, Tennessee was home to all donors, each a Caucasian adult. Study results and limitations: The sole specimen, blood, was sampled, and tissue repertoires likely differ.

This sequence joins TRBV28 and TRBJ2-1; 10 bases are shared with TRBD2. The sequenced sample consisted of PBMCs. This clonotype originated in a woman aged 40 to 50 in good health. Some clones in this sample may be carry-over from other donors' samples. CDR3 protein: CASSLRTSGRHEQFF. The CDR3 DNA follows: TGTGCCAGCAGTTTAAGGACTAGCGGAAGACATGAGCAGTTCTTC.